These 9 T cell receptor beta chains came from one sample sequenced in a study of cytomegalovirus exposure and HLA in healthy donors. Both 60 Vbeta primers and 13 Jbeta primers went into the PCR. Sequencing used immunoSEQ multiplex PCR; TCRdb keeps in-frame clones, though not all of them. The top ten hold approximately 8% of the sample, which has some 140,000 clones, 70% to 80% seen once. Specimen: PBMCs. The receptors derive from a man younger than 45 in good health and CMV-seropositive.

The chain uses TRBV30 and TRBJ1-6, with TRBD1 matching over 10 bases. The V gene's germline CDR1 is GTSNPN and CDR2 SVGIG (reference sequence). Trimming removed 7 bases from V and 10 bases from J; junction bases left unmatched: 7. The CDR3 is 13 amino acids. CDR3 DNA sequence: TGTGCCTTTAGGGGACAGGGGATATCACCCCTCCACTTT. It yields the protein CAFRGQGISPLHF.

This sequence joins TRBV4-3 and TRBJ2-7, with D possibly matching TRBD1 (6 bases). Per the germline V gene, CDR1 is LGHNA and CDR2 is YSLEER. The CDR3 totals 15 residues. The V end lost 0 bases, the J end lost 3 bases, and 12 bases lay between the germline ends. The CDR3 DNA sequence: TGCGCCAGCAGCCAAGATTTGGGACAAATCTACGAGCAGTACTTC. This gives the protein CASSQDLGQIYEQYF.

The V and J genes are TRBV7-3 and TRBJ2-1, with 9 bases aligning to TRBD2. Germline V lookup: CDR1 SGHTA, CDR2 FQGTGA. With V trimmed by 5 bases and J by 4 bases, 12 bases remained unmatched. CDR3 size: 17 residues. The CDR3 DNA follows: TGTGCCAGCAGCCCCCGGTCGGGCGGGGGGGCATACAATGAGCAGTTCTTC. Protein sequence: CASSPRSGGGAYNEQFF.

The genes are TRBV29-1 and TRBJ1-1; D unclear. V lost 1 base and J lost 1, with 13 bases in between. Per the germline V gene, CDR1 is SQVTM and CDR2 is ANQGSEA. CDR3 size: 15 residues. CDR3 coding DNA: TGCAGCGTTGAAGGCCCGCGGGGAGGGAACACTGAAGCTTTCTTT. Translated, it gives CSVEGPRGGNTEAFF.

This chain connects TRBV9 to TRBJ2-3; D gene ambiguous. CDR1 and CDR2 (germline): SGDLS, YYNGEE. Trimming pared 0 bases from V and 2 bases from J, leaving 13 bases between. This CDR3 contains 16 residues. The DNA for the CDR3 is TGTGCCAGCAGCGTAGACGCGGCAGTATTCACAGATACGCAGTATTTT. Translated, it gives CASSVDAAVFTDTQYF.

The rearrangement uses TRBV6-6 and TRBJ2-7; perhaps TRBD2 as D (5 bases). Germline CDR1 is MNHNY and CDR2 is SVGAGI (reference sequence). The CDR3 has 12 amino acids. Trimming took off 6 bases at V and 6 bases at J, with 12 bases between the two ends. The CDR3 spells CASRRGSSEQYF. The CDR3 region has the DNA TGTGCCAGCAGACGGGGTTCATCCGAGCAGTACTTC.

The chain has TRBV30 and TRBJ1-2; D gene unclear. This CDR3 has 13 amino acids. Trimming took off 2 bases at V and 6 bases at J, with 13 bases between the two ends. Germline V gives CDR1 GTSNPN, CDR2 SVGIG (reference sequence). The CDR3 bases are TGTGCCTGGAGTCGCCGTCCAGAAAATGGCTACACCTTC. Its protein is CAWSRRPENGYTF.

This sequence joins TRBV2 and TRBJ1-5; 9 bases map to TRBD1. The CDR3 covers 14 residues. CDR1 is SNHLY and CDR2 is FYNNEI in the germline V gene. Trimming cost V 7 bases and J 6 bases; bases outside gene matches: 7. The CDR3 protein is CASMDRGGGQPQHF. CDR3 sequence (DNA): TGTGCCAGCATGGACAGGGGAGGGGGTCAGCCCCAGCATTTT. Full variable domain (outside the CDR3, taken from reference TRBV2 and TRBJ1-5): EPEVTQTPSHQVTQMGQEVILRCVPISNHLYFYWYRQILGQKVEFLVSFYNNEISEKSEIFDDQFSVERPDGSNFTLKIRSTKLEDSAMYFCASMDRGGGQPQHFGDGTRLSIL.

The V call is TRBV2, the J call TRBJ1-2, with 9 bases lining up with TRBD1. The CDR3 loop spans 15 amino acids. The germline CDR1 and CDR2 sequences are SNHLY and FYNNEI. The junction had 7 bases not matched to a gene; V was cut back by 6 bases and J by 2 bases. The CDR3, as DNA: TGTGCCAGCAGGATAGGGACAGGGCGAAACTATGGCTACACCTTC. It codes for CASRIGTGRNYGYTF.